This TCR beta chain stems from a study of blood T cells in healthy people across ages. A second roughly 6 to 12 cycle PCR used barcoded and J-beta primers. The authors tagged each cDNA molecule using a template-switch adaptor with 12 random nucleotides. TCRdb re-called the 5' RACE reads with MiXCR, one entry per CDR3 protein. Counted here are about 1.1 million distinct CDR3 sequences, more than 30% occurring once; the ten biggest clones make up about 12%. This clonotype was counted a few times. Its target is not known. The CDR3 consists of 15 residues. Germline-derived CDR1 and CDR2 are SGDLS and YYNGEE. The V and J ends lost 0 bases and 6 bases, in that order; junction bases with no gene match: 4. Study outcomes and limitations: A roughly linear age-dependent decrease characterized TCR beta diversity per million T cells.

This clonotype was sampled from a man aged 18 to 35 in good health. Sequencing was carried out using blood. The chain links TRBV9 to TRBJ1-4, with 8 positions matching TRBD1. The CDR3 spells CASSVDGQGYEKLFF. As DNA, the CDR3 is TGTGCCAGCAGCGTAGATGGACAGGGTTATGAAAAACTGTTTTTT.